These 10 T cell receptor beta chains originate from one sample sequenced in a study of blood T cell repertoires in COVID-19. This table comes from immunoSEQ multiplex PCR, and its TCRdb copy is limited to in-frame clones, with some not included. This sample has about 150,000 clones, with 91% found just once. The specimen sequenced was peripheral blood. These receptors came from a man aged 45-65 years with acute or convalescent COVID-19.

The V call is TRBV2, the J call TRBJ1-5; TRBD1 aligns across 8 bases. V gave up 6 bases and J gave up 6 bases; unmatched junction bases: 10. Germline V gene sequence: CDR1 SNHLY, CDR2 FYNNEI. This CDR3 has 15 amino acids. The CDR3 loop reads CASRGTGQGSQPQHF. The CDR3 DNA sequence: TGTGCCAGCAGGGGAACTGGACAGGGCAGTCAGCCCCAGCATTTT.

The CDR3 DNA reads as TGTGCCAGCAGCTTCATGGGGGCGGAAAATGAGCAGTTCTTC. It codes for CASSFMGAENEQFF. The chain has TRBV5-6 and TRBJ2-1; a possible D gene is TRBD1 (6 bases). The CDR3 runs 14 residues. Germline-derived CDR1 and CDR2 are SGHDT and YYEEEE. V shed 2 bases and J shed 7 bases, with 13 bases lying between them.

Only a few counts were recorded for this clone. This chain joins TRBV19 and TRBJ1-2, with 11 bases aligning to TRBD1. With 4 bases clipped from V and 7 bases from J, the junction kept 11 bases outside the gene matches. This CDR3 is built from 16 residues. Germline CDR1 and CDR2: LNHDA and SQIVND (reference sequence). The CDR3 bases are TGTGCCAGTAGTACGGTTAGCGGACAGGGGGCGAGTGGCTACACCTTC. Protein: CASSTVSGQGASGYTF.

The V and J genes are TRBV5-6 and TRBJ1-6, with 7 bases matching TRBD1. This CDR3 region has 14 residues. V lost 4 bases and J lost 7; bases outside the gene matches: 5. From germline, CDR1 is SGHDT and CDR2 YYEEEE. CDR3 DNA: TGTGCCAGCAGCACCCGGACAGGAAATTCACCCCTCCACTTT. Amino acid sequence: CASSTRTGNSPLHF.

V and J are TRBV10-3 and TRBJ1-5; D gene ambiguous. The V gene's germline CDR1 is ENHRY and CDR2 SYGVKD. The CDR3 length is 12 residues. V shed 1 base and J shed 6 bases, with 4 bases lying between them. CDR3 amino acids: CAISEYGQPQHF. As DNA, the CDR3 is TGTGCCATCAGTGAGTACGGTCAGCCCCAGCATTTT.

This clone was seen just once. The rearrangement uses TRBV19 and TRBJ2-1; tentatively, D is TRBD1 (6 bases). V was shortened by 5 bases and J by 4 bases, with 15 bases between the two germline ends. Germline V gives CDR1 LNHDA, CDR2 SQIVND (reference sequence). The CDR3 sequence is 15 residues long. The DNA of the CDR3 is TGTGCCAGTAGTGACCTTCAGGGGCAGTACAATGAGCAGTTCTTC. Translating it yields CASSDLQGQYNEQFF.

The chain combines TRBV11-2 with TRBJ1-2, with unresolved D. Germline CDR1 is SGHAT and CDR2 is FQNNGV. Trimming stripped 1 base from V and 5 bases from J, with 17 bases between. The length of the CDR3 is 16 residues. The CDR3 protein is CASSLVAGTVGYGYTF. CDR3 DNA: TGTGCCAGCAGCTTAGTTGCCGGTACAGTAGGATATGGCTACACCTTC.

The rearrangement joins TRBV3-1 (or the pseudogene TRBV3-2) to TRBJ1-4, with a weak D call TRBD1 (6 bases). Per the germline V gene, CDR1 is LGHDT and CDR2 is YNNKEL (reference sequence). The CDR3 has 15 amino acids. Trimming cost V 4 bases and J 3 bases, with 12 bases left between them. For the CDR3, the DNA is TGTGCCAGCAGCCCCGGTTGGACAGCTAATGAAAAACTGTTTTTT. It codes for CASSPGWTANEKLFF.

The chain carries TRBV4-1 and TRBJ2-7; D may be TRBD1 (5 bases). Germline V gene sequence: CDR1 MGHRA, CDR2 YSYEKL. This CDR3 is built from 14 residues. V lost 2 bases and J lost 3, with 11 bases in between. The CDR3 spells CASSQTDIFYEQYF. CDR3 nucleotides: TGCGCCAGCAGCCAAACGGACATCTTCTACGAGCAGTACTTC.

The rearrangement links TRBV7-8 to TRBJ2-3, with TRBD1 matching over 7 bases. Germline CDR1 is SGHVS and CDR2 is FQNEAQ. With 1 base clipped from V and 3 bases from J, the junction kept 1 base outside the gene matches. There are 14 residues in the CDR3. CDR3 sequence reads: CASSLGRGTDTQYF. DNA of the CDR3: TGTGCCAGCAGCTTAGGCAGGGGGACAGATACGCAGTATTTT.